Shown below are 18 T cell receptor beta chains from a single sample sequenced in a study of blood T cell repertoires in COVID-19. Clones were sequenced by immunoSEQ multiplex PCR, and TCRdb holds only the in-frame ones, with some missing. The data contain about 200,000 clones, about 86% of them seen just once; the ten biggest clones take up 10% to 13%. Sample: peripheral blood. The receptors were gathered from a woman aged 50 to 60 with COVID-19, enrolled during active disease.

The table lists this clone with a count of one. The J gene is TRBJ1-4, the V gene TRBV5-1; possibly TRBD1 for D (6 bases). V gave up 4 bases and J gave up 7 bases, with 14 bases separating them. Germline CDR1 is SGHRS and CDR2 is YFSETQ. This CDR3 is built from 14 residues. CDR3 residues: CASSATGLGEKLFF. The CDR3 DNA sequence: TGCGCCAGCAGCGCTACAGGGCTGGGTGAAAAACTGTTTTTT.

This chain uses TRBV25-1 with TRBJ1-1; 7 nucleotides line up with TRBD1. The CDR3 is 15 amino acids. CDR1 MGHDK and CDR2 SYGVNS come from the germline V gene. V gave up 6 bases and J gave up 5 bases; unmatched junction bases: 12. CDR3 sequence reads: CASRGPGQIWTEAFF. In DNA, the CDR3 is TGTGCCAGCAGGGGACCGGGACAGATCTGGACTGAAGCTTTCTTT.

CDR3 region: CASNLGQKDTEAFF. CDR3 in DNA: TGTGCCAGCAACTTAGGACAAAAAGACACTGAAGCTTTCTTT. J is TRBJ1-1 and V is TRBV9; possible D gene TRBD1, 5 bases. V was shortened by 6 bases and J by 3 bases, with 15 bases between the two germline ends. In germline, CDR1 is SGDLS, CDR2 YYNGEE. There are 14 residues in the CDR3.

The chain recombines TRBV19 with TRBJ2-2, with D tentatively TRBD1 (6 bases). The CDR3 spans 13 residues. Trimming stripped 8 bases from V and 3 bases from J, with 10 bases between. Looked up from germline, CDR1 is LNHDA and CDR2 is SQIVND (reference sequence). The CDR3 spells CASGTGHTGELFF. The CDR3 coding sequence is TGTGCCAGTGGTACAGGGCACACCGGGGAGCTGTTTTTT.

The chain's CDR3 is CASSSVYTEAFF. The DNA of the CDR3 is TGTGCCAGCAGTTCGGTATATACTGAAGCTTTCTTT. The chain links TRBV12-3 or TRBV12-4 to TRBJ1-1, with D unclear. The CDR3 totals 12 residues. Trimming removed 4 bases at V and 5 bases at J, with 8 bases between.

V and J are TRBV28 and TRBJ1-2; tentatively, D is TRBD1 (5 bases). The CDR3 runs 13 residues. Deletions cut 6 bases from V and 3 bases from J, with 11 bases between. The germline V gene encodes CDR1 MDHEN and CDR2 SYDVKM. CDR3 nucleotide sequence: TGTGCCAGCAGCTCGGGACTCTACTATGGCTACACCTTC. Translating it yields CASSSGLYYGYTF.

The count of this clone is one. The chain recombines TRBV28 with TRBJ1-1; no clear D gene. Germline CDR1 is MDHEN and CDR2 is SYDVKM. Between the trimmed V and J ends, which lost 5 bases and 8 bases, there was a span of 12 bases. The CDR3 is made up of 12 amino acids. CDR3 in DNA: TGTGCCAGCAGTACCCGGGGAGCCGAAGCTTTCTTT. Encoded protein: CASSTRGAEAFF.

The chain has TRBV12-5 and TRBJ2-3; 7 nucleotides agree with TRBD2. V trimming: 5 bases; J trimming: 2 bases; junction bases outside the gene matches: 7. The CDR3 is made up of 15 amino acids. Germline CDR1 reads LGHNT; CDR2 reads FRNRAP. CDR3 sequence (DNA): TGTGCTAGTGGTCTAGCGGCCGGACCCACAGATACGCAGTATTTT. Translated: CASGLAAGPTDTQYF.

V gene TRBV18 combines with J gene TRBJ2-7; perhaps TRBD1 as D (6 bases). The CDR3 covers 14 residues. V gave up 1 base and J gave up 2 bases, with 9 bases separating them. Germline CDR1 KGHSH, CDR2 LQKENI. The CDR3 nucleotides read TGTGCCAGCTCACCACAACAGGGTCCCTACGAGCAGTACTTC. Its translation is CASSPQQGPYEQYF.

V is TRBV5-1 and J is TRBJ2-3, with 8 bases that match TRBD2. Germline V gene data show CDR1 as SGHRS and CDR2 as YFSETQ. This CDR3 spans 15 amino acids. J was trimmed by 4 bases and V by 4 bases; bases with no gene match: 8. CDR3 nucleotide sequence: TGCGCCAGCAGCCCCCCCGGGGGGGCCCCAGATACGCAGTATTTT. This translates into CASSPPGGAPDTQYF.

The chain links TRBV5-4 to TRBJ1-6; 7 bases agree with TRBD1. Trimming cost V 4 bases and J 4 bases; bases outside gene matches: 11. This CDR3 spans 17 amino acids. Germline CDR1 reads SGHNT; CDR2 reads YYREEE (reference sequence). The CDR3 DNA reads as TGTGCCAGCAGCATTACCCCCGACAGGGTGTATAATTCACCCCTCCACTTT. Translation: CASSITPDRVYNSPLHF.

In nucleotides, the CDR3 is TGCGCCAGCAGTCCCCGGGGGGTATACGAGCAGTACTTC. Its translation: CASSPRGVYEQYF. This chain uses TRBV5-1 with TRBJ2-7, with 7 bases identical to TRBD2. This CDR3 is built from 13 residues. CDR1 is SGHRS and CDR2 is YFSETQ in the germline V gene. Trimming took 5 bases from V and 4 from J; bases not matched to a gene: 6.

V and J are TRBV4-1 and TRBJ2-1; 7 bases match TRBD2. This CDR3 has 16 residues. V lost 2 bases, J lost 2 bases, and 6 bases stayed unmatched. The germline V gene encodes CDR1 MGHRA and CDR2 YSYEKL. The CDR3 coding sequence is TGCGCCAGCAGCCAACCTCTCAGCGGGGCCTACAATGAGCAGTTCTTC. Protein sequence: CASSQPLSGAYNEQFF.

V usage is TRBV27 and J usage is TRBJ1-5; TRBD1 aligns across 9 bases. The CDR3 runs 14 residues. Trimming at V came to 6 bases and at J to 4 bases, leaving 4 bases not matched to a gene. CDR1 is MNHEY and CDR2 is SMNVEV in the germline V gene (reference sequence). CDR3 DNA: TGTGCCAGCAGCCCCGGGACAGGGAATCAGCCCCAGCATTTT. Its protein product is CASSPGTGNQPQHF.

V and J are TRBV20-1 and TRBJ2-1; D ambiguous. Trimming removed 3 bases from V and 4 bases from J, with 7 bases in between. Per germline, CDR1 DFQATT and CDR2 SNEGSKA (reference sequence). This CDR3 is built from 12 residues. The CDR3 nucleotides are TGCAGTGCTAGTCCTAGGTACAATGAGCAGTTCTTC. It specifies CSASPRYNEQFF.

The chain employs TRBV27 and TRBJ1-2; 12 bases match TRBD1. The length of the CDR3 is 14 residues. V was pared by 6 bases and J by 7 bases, with 6 bases of the junction left unmatched. Germline V gene data show CDR1 as MNHEY and CDR2 as SMNVEV (reference sequence). CDR3 nucleotides: TGTGCCAGCAGCCCGGGGACAGGGGGCTTTGGCTACACCTTC. As protein: CASSPGTGGFGYTF.

The chain links TRBV10-2 to TRBJ1-3, with 9 bases matching TRBD1. CDR3 length equals 18 residues. Germline CDR1 is WSHSY and CDR2 is SAAADI. V shed 0 bases, J shed 3 bases, and the junction held 9 bases outside the gene matches. CDR3 in amino acids: CASSESRLQGAGGNTIYF. CDR3 in DNA: TGCGCCAGCAGTGAGTCAAGACTACAGGGGGCGGGTGGAAACACCATATATTTT.

This chain joins TRBV7-2 and TRBJ1-5, with 7 bases aligning to TRBD1. V lost 3 bases, J lost 7 bases, and 12 bases stayed unmatched. The CDR3 runs to 16 residues. Germline V lookup: CDR1 SGHTA, CDR2 FQGNSA. In nucleotides, the CDR3 is TGTGCCAGCAGCTTGATCGCCACGACAGGGAACCAGCCCCAGCATTTT. Its protein product is CASSLIATTGNQPQHF.